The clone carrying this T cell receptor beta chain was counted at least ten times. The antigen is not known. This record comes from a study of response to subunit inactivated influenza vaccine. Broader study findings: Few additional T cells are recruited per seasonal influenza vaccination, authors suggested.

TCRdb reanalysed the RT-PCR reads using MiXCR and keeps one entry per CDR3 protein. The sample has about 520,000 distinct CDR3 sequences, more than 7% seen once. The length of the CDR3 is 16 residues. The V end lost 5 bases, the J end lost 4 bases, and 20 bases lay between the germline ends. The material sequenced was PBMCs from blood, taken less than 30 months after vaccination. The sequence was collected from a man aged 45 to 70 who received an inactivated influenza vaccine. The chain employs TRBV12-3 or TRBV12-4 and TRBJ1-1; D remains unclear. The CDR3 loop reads CASSNPGSWWGTEAFF. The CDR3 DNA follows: TGTGCCAGCAGTAACCCCGGGAGCTGGTGGGGCACTGAAGCTTTCTTT.